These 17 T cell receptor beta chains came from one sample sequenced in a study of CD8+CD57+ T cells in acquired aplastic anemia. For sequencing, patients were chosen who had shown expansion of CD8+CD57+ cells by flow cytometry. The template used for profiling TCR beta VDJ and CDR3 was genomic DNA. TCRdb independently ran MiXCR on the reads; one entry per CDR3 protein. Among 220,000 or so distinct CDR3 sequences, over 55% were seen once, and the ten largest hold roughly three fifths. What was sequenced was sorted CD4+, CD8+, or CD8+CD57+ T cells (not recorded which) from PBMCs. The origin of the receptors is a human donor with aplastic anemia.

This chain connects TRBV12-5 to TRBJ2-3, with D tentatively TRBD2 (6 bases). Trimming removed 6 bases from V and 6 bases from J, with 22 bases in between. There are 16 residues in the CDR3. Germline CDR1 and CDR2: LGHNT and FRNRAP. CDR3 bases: TGTGCTAGTGGCCTTGGTTCGCGGGGCCCTATGGATACGCAGTATTTT. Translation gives CASGLGSRGPMDTQYF.

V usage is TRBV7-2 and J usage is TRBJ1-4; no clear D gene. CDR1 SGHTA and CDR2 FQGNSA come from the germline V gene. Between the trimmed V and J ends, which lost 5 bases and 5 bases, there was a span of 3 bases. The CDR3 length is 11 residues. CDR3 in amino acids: CASSRNEKLFF. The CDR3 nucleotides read TGTGCCAGCAGCCGAAATGAAAAACTGTTTTTT.

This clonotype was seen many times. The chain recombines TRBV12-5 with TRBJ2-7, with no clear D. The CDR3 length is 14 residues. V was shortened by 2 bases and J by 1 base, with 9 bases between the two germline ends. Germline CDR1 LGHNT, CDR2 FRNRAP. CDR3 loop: CASGLFSSSYEQYF. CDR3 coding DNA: TGTGCTAGTGGTTTGTTTTCGTCTTCCTACGAGCAGTACTTC.

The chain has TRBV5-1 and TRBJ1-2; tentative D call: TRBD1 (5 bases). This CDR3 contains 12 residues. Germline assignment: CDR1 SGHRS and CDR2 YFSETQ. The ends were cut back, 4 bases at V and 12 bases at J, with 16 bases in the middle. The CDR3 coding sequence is TGCGCCAGCAGCCAATTCTCGGGGACTAACACCTTC. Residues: CASSQFSGTNTF.

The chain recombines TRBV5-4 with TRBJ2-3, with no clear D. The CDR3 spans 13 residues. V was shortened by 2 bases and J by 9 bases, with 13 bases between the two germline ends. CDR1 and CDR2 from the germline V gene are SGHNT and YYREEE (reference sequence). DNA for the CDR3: TGTGCCAGCAGCTTCTTCACCTCCGAAACGCAGTATTTT. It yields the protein CASSFFTSETQYF.

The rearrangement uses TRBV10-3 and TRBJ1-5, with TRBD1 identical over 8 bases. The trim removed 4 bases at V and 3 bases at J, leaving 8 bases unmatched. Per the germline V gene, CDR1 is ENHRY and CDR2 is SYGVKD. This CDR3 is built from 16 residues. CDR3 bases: TGTGCCATCAGTGGGTCCGGACAGGGCCTCAATCAGCCCCAGCATTTT. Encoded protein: CAISGSGQGLNQPQHF.

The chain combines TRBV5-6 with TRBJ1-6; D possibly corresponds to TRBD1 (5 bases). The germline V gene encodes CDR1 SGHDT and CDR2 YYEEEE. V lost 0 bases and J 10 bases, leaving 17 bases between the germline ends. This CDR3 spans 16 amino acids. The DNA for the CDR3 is TGTGCCAGCAGCTTGGTTAGCGCAGGGATGGGATCACCCCTCCACTTT. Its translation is CASSLVSAGMGSPLHF.

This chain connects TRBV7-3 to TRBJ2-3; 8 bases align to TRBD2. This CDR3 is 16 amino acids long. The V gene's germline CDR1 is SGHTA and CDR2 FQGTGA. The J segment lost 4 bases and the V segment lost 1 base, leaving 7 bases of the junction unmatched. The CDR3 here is CASSLSLAGEADTQYF. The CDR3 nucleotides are TGTGCCAGCAGCTTAAGTCTAGCGGGCGAGGCAGATACGCAGTATTTT.

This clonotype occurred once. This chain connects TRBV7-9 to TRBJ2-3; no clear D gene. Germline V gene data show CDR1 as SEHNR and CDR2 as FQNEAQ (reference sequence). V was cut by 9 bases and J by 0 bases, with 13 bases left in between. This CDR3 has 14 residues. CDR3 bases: TGTGCCAGTCGCACCTTTCCTAGCACAGATACGCAGTATTTT. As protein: CASRTFPSTDTQYF.

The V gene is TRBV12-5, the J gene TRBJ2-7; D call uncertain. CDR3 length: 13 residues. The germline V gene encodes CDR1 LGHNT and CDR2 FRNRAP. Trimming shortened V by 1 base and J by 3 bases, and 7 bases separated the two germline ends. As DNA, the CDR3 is TGTGCTAGTGGTTTGGGCGTAGGCTACGAGCAGTACTTC. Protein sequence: CASGLGVGYEQYF.

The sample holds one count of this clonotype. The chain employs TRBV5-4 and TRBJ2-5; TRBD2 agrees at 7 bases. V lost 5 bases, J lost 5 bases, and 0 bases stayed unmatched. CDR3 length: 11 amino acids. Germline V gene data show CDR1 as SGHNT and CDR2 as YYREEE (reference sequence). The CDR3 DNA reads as TGTGCCAGCAGGCGGGGGGAGACCCAGTACTTC. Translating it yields CASRRGETQYF.

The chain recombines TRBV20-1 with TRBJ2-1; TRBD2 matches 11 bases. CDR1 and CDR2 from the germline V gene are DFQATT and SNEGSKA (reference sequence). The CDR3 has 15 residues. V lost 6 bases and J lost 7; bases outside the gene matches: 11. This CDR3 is CSAKGLAEDLNEQFF. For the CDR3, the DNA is TGCAGTGCGAAGGGACTAGCGGAGGACCTAAATGAGCAGTTCTTC.

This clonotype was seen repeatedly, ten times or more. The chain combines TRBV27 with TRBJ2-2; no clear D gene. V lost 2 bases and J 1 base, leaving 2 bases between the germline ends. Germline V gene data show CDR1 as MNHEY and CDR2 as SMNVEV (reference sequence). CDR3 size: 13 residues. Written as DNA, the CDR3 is TGTGCCAGCAGTTTAGTGAACACCGGGGAGCTGTTTTTT. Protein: CASSLVNTGELFF.

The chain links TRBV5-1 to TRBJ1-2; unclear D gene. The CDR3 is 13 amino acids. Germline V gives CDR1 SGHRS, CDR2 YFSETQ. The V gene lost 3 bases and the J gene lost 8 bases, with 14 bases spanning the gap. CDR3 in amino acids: CASSWRGTSGYTF. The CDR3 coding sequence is TGCGCCAGCAGCTGGCGGGGAACGTCGGGCTACACCTTC.

The CDR3 here is CATSAMGTSGRGELFF. DNA of the CDR3: TGTGCCACCAGTGCAATGGGGACTAGCGGGAGAGGGGAGCTGTTTTTT. The rearrangement joins TRBV24-1 to TRBJ2-2, with 14 bases matching TRBD2. The CDR3 is made up of 16 amino acids. Germline loops: CDR1 KGHDR, CDR2 SFDVKD. The junction had 6 bases not matched to a gene; V was cut back by 5 bases and J by 8 bases.

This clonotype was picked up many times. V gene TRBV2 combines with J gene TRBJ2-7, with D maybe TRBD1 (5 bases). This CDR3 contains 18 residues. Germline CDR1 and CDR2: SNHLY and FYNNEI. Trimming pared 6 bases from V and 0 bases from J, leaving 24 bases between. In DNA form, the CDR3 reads TGTGCCAGCAGCAGGGTCTCCAGTGCAACCGCTAGCTCCTACGAGCAGTACTTC. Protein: CASSRVSSATASSYEQYF. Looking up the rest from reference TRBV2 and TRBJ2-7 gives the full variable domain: EPEVTQTPSHQVTQMGQEVILRCVPISNHLYFYWYRQILGQKVEFLVSFYNNEISEKSEIFDDQFSVERPDGSNFTLKIRSTKLEDSAMYFCASSRVSSATASSYEQYFGPGTRLTVT.

The CDR3 bases are TGTGCCAGCAGCGACGGGACAGGGGGTGAAGATTTGAAGTACTTC. Translation gives CASSDGTGGEDLKYF. The J gene is TRBJ2-7, the V gene TRBV7-2, with 11 positions matching TRBD1. This CDR3 is 15 amino acids long. Germline assignment: CDR1 SGHTA and CDR2 FQGNSA. V lost 5 bases, J lost 11 bases, and 14 bases stayed unmatched.